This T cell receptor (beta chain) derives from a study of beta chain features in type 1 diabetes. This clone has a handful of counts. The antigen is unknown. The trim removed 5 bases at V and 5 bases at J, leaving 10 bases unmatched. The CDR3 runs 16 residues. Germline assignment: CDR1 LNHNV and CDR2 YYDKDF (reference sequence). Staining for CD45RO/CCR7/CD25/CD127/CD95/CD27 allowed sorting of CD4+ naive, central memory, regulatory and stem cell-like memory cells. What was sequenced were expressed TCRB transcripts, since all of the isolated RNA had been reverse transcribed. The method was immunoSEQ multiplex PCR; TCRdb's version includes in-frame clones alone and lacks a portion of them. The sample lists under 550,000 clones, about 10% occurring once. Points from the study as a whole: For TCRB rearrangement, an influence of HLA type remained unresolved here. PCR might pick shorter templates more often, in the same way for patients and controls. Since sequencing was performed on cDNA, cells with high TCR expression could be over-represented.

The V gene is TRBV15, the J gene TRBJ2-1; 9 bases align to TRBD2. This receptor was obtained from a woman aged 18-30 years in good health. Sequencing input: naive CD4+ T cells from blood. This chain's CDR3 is CATSGGSGGKNNEQFF. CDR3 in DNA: TGTGCCACCAGCGGGGGTAGCGGGGGAAAAAACAATGAGCAGTTCTTC.